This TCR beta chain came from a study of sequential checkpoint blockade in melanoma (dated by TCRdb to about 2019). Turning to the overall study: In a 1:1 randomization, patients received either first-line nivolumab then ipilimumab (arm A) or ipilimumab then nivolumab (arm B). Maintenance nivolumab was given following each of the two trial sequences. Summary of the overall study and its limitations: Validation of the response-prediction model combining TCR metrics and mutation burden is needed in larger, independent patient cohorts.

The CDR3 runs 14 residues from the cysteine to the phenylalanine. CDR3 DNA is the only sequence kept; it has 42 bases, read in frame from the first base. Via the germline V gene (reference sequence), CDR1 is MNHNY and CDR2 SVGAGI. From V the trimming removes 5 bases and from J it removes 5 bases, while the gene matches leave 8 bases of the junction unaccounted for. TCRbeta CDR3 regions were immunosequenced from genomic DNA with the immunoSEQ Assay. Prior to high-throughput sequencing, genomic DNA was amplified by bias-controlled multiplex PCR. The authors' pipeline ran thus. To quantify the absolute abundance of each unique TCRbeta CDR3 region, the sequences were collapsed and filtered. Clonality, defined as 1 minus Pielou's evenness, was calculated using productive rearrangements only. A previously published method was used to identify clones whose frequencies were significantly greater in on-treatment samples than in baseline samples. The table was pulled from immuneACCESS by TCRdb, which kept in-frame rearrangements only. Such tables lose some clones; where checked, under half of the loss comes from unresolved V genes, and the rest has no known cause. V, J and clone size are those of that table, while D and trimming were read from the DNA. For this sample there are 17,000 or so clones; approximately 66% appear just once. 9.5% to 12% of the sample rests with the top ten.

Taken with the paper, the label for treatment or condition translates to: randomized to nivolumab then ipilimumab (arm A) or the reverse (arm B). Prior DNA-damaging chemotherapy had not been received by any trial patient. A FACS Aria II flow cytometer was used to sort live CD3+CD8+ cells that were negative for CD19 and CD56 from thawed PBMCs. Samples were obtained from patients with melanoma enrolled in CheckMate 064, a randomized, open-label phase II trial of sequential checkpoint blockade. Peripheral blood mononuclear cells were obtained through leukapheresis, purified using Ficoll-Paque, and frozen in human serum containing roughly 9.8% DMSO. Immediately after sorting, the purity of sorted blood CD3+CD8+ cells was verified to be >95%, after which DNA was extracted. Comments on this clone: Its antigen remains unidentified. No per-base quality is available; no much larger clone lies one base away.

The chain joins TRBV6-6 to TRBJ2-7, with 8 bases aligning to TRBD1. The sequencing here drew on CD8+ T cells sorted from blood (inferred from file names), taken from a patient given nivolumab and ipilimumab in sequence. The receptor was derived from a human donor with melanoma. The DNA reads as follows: TGTGCCAGCAGTAAATCACAGGGGGGCCACGAGCAGTACTTC. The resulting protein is CASSKSQGGHEQYF.